The TCR beta chain described here comes from a study of PD-1 blockade in mismatch repair-deficient tumors. The wider study: All were previously treated, progressing patients with about a dozen mismatch repair-deficient cancer types.

All patients were mismatch repair deficient, assessed by either PCR or immunohistochemistry. A few pembrolizumab responders had their TCRs sequenced. This clone was seen just once. Its antigen is as yet unknown. Study-level points and caveats: Rapid post-treatment expansion, then contraction, generally preceding radiologic response, marked tumor-resident clones.

Between the trimmed V and J ends, which lost 2 bases and 6 bases, there was a span of 11 bases. Germline lookup yields CDR1 ENHRY and CDR2 SYGVKD. The CDR3 has 14 residues. Assay used: immunoSEQ multiplex PCR; TCRdb lists only in-frame clones, some missing. The repertoire holds about 110,000 clones, around three quarters seen once, with 4% to 6% in the top ten. The specimen comprised peripheral blood, sampled 60 weeks after starting pembrolizumab. The receptor's source is an adult with mismatch repair-deficient cancer. The chain uses TRBV10-3 and TRBJ1-5, with D perhaps TRBD1 (5 bases). The DNA of the CDR3 is TGTGCCATCAGTGAGGGTGGGGGGATTCAGCCCCAGCATTTT. Protein: CAISEGGGIQPQHF.